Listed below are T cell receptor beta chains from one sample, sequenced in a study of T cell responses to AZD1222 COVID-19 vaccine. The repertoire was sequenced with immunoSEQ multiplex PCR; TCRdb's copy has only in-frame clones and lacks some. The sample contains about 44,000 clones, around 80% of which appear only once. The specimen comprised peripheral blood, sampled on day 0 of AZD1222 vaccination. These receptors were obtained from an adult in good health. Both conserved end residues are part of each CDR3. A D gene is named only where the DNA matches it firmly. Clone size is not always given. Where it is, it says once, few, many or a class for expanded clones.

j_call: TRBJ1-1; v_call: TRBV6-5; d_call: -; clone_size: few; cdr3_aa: CASTVAQNTEAFF; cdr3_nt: TGTGCCAGCACCGTAGCCCAGAACACTGAAGCTTTCTTT
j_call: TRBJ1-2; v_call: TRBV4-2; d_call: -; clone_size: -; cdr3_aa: CASSQEGAAQGGYGYTF; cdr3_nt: TGTGCCAGCAGCCAAGAGGGGGCCGCACAAGGAGGGTATGGCTACACCTTC
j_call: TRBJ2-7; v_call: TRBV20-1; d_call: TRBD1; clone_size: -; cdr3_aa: CSASWAGGLEQYF; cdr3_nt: TGCAGTGCTAGTTGGGCAGGGGGCCTCGAGCAGTACTTC
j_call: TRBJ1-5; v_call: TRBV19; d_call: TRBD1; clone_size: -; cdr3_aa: CASSGLQTGEPGPQHF; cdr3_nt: TGTGCCAGTAGTGGACTGCAGACAGGGGAACCAGGGCCCCAGCATTTT
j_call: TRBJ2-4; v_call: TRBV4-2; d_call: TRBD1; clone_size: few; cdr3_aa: CASSQEQGPSVDIQYF; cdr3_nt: TGTGCCAGCAGCCAAGAACAGGGGCCCTCAGTCGACATTCAGTACTTC
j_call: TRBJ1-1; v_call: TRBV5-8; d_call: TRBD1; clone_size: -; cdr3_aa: CASSLPGGATMNTEAFF; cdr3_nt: TGTGCCAGCAGCTTGCCAGGGGGCGCGACTATGAACACTGAAGCTTTCTTT
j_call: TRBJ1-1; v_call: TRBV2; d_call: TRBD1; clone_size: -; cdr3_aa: CANLSRGTGNTEAFF; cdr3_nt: TGTGCCAACTTAAGCAGGGGGACGGGGAACACTGAAGCTTTCTTT
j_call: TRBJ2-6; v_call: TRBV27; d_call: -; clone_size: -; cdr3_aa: CASSLSGAGANVLTF; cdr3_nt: TGTGCCAGCAGTTTATCCGGTGCTGGGGCCAACGTCCTGACTTTC
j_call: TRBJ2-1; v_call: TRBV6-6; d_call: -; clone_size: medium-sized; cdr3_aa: CASSYSGVEQFF; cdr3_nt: TGTGCCAGCAGTTACTCGGGGGTGGAGCAGTTCTTC
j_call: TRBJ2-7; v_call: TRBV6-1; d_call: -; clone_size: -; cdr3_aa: CASSENTQGGYEQYF; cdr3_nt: TGTGCCAGCAGTGAAAATACGCAGGGGGGCTACGAGCAGTACTTC
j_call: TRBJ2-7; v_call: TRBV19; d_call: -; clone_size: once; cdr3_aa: CASSMGGRGAGLYEQYF; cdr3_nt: TGTGCCAGTAGTATGGGGGGTCGAGGGGCAGGACTCTACGAGCAGTACTTC
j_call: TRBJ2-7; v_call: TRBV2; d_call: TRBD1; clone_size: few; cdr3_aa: CASSVLQGEYEQYF; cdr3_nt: TGTGCCAGCAGTGTCTTACAGGGGGAGTACGAGCAGTACTTC
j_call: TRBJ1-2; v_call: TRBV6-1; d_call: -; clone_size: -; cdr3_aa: CASSEGVGVENGYTF; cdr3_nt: TGTGCCAGCAGTGAGGGCGTAGGGGTGGAGAATGGCTACACCTTC
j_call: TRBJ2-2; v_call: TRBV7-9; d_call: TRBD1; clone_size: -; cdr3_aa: CASVRTGNTGELFF; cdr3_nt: TGTGCCAGCGTAAGGACAGGCAACACCGGGGAGCTGTTTTTT
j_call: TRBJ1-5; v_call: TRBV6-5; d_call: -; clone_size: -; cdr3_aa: CASGLRGQPQHF; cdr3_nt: TGTGCCAGCGGGCTCAGGGGACAGCCCCAGCATTTT
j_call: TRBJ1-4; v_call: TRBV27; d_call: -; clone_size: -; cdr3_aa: CASRTENNEKLFF; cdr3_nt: TGTGCCAGCAGGACAGAAAATAATGAAAAACTGTTTTTT
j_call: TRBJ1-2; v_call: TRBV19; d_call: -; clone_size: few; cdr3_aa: CASSIDATIYGYTF; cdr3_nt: TGTGCCAGTAGTATAGACGCGACCATCTATGGCTACACCTTC
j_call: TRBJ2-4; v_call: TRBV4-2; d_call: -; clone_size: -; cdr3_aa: CASSLEQSKNIQYF; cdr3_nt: TGTGCCAGCAGTTTGGAACAGTCTAAAAACATTCAGTACTTC
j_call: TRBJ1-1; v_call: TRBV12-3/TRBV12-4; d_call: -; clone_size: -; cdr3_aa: CASSLGEIGEAFF; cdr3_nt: TGTGCCAGCAGCTTGGGGGAAATCGGTGAAGCTTTCTTT
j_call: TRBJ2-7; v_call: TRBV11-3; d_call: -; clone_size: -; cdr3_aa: CASSLGRVYEQYF; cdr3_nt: TGTGCCAGCAGCTTAGGCAGAGTCTACGAGCAGTACTTC
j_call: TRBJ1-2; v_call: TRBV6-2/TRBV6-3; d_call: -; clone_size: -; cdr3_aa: CASSYSVELHGGYTF; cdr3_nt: TGTGCCAGCAGTTACTCCGTGGAACTCCATGGGGGCTACACCTTC
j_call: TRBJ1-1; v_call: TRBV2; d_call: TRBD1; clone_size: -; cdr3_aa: CASSEQGARMNTEAFF; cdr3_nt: TGTGCCAGCAGTGAACAGGGGGCGCGGATGAACACTGAAGCTTTCTTT
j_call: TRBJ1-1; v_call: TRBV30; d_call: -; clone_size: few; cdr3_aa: CAWGPTGLEAFF; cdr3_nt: TGTGCCTGGGGCCCCACAGGCCTTGAAGCTTTCTTT
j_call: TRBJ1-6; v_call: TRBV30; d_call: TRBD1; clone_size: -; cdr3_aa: CARQGDNNSPLHF; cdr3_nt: TGTGCCCGGCAGGGGGACAATAATTCACCCCTCCACTTT
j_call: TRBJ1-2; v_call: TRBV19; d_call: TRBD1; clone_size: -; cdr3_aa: CASSAGQLAYGYTF; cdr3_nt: TGTGCCAGTAGTGCGGGACAGTTAGCCTATGGCTACACCTTC
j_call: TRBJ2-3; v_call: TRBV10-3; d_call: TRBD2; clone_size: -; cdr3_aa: CAISDGLAGVNTDTQYF; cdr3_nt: TGTGCCATCAGTGATGGGCTAGCGGGGGTCAACACAGATACGCAGTATTTT
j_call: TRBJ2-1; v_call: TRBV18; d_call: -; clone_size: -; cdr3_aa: CASSPPVKEGENAQFF; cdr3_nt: TGTGCCAGCTCACCACCGGTCAAGGAAGGGGAAAACGCGCAGTTCTTC
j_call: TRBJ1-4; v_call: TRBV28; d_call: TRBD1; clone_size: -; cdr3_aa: CASTLAGAGTGVEKLFF; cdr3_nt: TGTGCCAGCACCTTAGCTGGGGCCGGGACAGGGGTGGAAAAACTGTTTTTT
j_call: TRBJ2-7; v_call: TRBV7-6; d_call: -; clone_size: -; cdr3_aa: CASSLGRGPTYEQYF; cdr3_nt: TGTGCCAGCAGCTTAGGGAGGGGCCCCACCTACGAGCAGTACTTC
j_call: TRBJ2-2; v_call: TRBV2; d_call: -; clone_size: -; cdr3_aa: CASSVLGGNTGELFF; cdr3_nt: TGTGCCAGCAGTGTCCTCGGGGGAAACACCGGGGAGCTGTTTTTT
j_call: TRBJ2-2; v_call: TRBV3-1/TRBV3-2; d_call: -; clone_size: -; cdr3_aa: CASQGSNTGELFF; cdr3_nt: TGTGCCAGCCAAGGATCGAACACCGGGGAGCTGTTTTTT
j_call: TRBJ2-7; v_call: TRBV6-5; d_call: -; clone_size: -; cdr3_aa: CASSTGPTPYEQYF; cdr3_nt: TGTGCCAGCAGTACAGGGCCCACACCCTACGAGCAGTACTTC
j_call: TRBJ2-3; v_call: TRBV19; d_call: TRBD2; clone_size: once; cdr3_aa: CASSIGPRDYSDTQYF; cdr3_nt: TGTGCCAGTAGTATAGGGCCCCGGGACTACTCAGATACGCAGTATTTT
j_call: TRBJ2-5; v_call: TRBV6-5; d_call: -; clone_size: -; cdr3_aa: CASSYSHRETQYF; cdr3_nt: TGTGCCAGCAGTTACTCACACAGGGAGACCCAGTACTTC
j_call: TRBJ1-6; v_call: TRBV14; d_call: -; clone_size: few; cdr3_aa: CASSYSTSSPLHF; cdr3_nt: TGTGCCAGCAGCTATAGCACGAGTTCACCCCTCCACTTT